A single sample is the source of the 23 T cell receptor beta chains below, sequenced in a study of shared clonotypes between healthy human individuals. The table came from immunoSEQ multiplex PCR; TCRdb's copy has only in-frame clones and leaves some out. Here the sample spans about 1,800,000 clones, roughly 95% being singletons. Positively selected for CCR7, the CD45RO-negative cells used as naive CD8 cells excluded terminally differentiated effector memory CD45RA+ cells. What was sequenced was naive CD8+ T cells sorted from blood. The receptors shown here come from a man in his late teens or twenties in good health.

The chain joins TRBV11-2 to TRBJ2-2; D may be TRBD1 or TRBD2 (5 bases each). This CDR3 is 17 amino acids long. The ends were cut back, 4 bases at V and 3 bases at J, with 18 bases in the middle. Germline V CDR1 and CDR2: SGHAT, FQNNGV. This CDR3 reads CASSSHRGLGDTGELFF. The CDR3 DNA follows: TGTGCCAGCAGCTCTCATCGGGGCTTAGGGGACACCGGGGAGCTGTTTTTT.

J is TRBJ1-3 and V is TRBV4-3, with D uncertain. The CDR3 consists of 19 residues. CDR1 and CDR2 from the germline V gene are LGHNA and YSLEER. The V end lost 1 base, the J end lost 0 bases, and 19 bases lay between the germline ends. The CDR3 DNA follows: TGCGCCAGCAGCCAAGTGCGCTCAGGCCTGCTACTCTCTGGAAACACCATATATTTT. This gives the protein CASSQVRSGLLLSGNTIYF.

The rearrangement links TRBV27 to TRBJ2-5; D ambiguous. This CDR3 has 15 residues. Germline assignment: CDR1 MNHEY and CDR2 SMNVEV (reference sequence). Trimming stripped 5 bases from V and 2 bases from J, with 15 bases between. The CDR3 bases are TGTGCCAGCAGTCCCCTCAACGGGTTGCAAGAGACCCAGTACTTC. Translation: CASSPLNGLQETQYF.

V gene TRBV7-9 combines with J gene TRBJ1-6, with a possible D match to TRBD1 (6 bases). The germline gives CDR1 SEHNR, CDR2 FQNEAQ (reference sequence). V lost 1 base, J lost 1 base, and 17 bases lay in between. The CDR3 loop spans 19 amino acids. In DNA, the CDR3 is TGTGCCAGCAGCTTAGAAGAGGGGGTAAATGGGTCCTATAATTCACCCCTCCACTTT. Translated, it gives CASSLEEGVNGSYNSPLHF.

The CDR3 region is CASSRATNENEQFF. The CDR3 DNA reads as TGCGCCAGCAGCCGGGCGACTAATGAGAATGAGCAGTTCTTC. The chain has TRBV5-1 and TRBJ2-1; a possible D gene is TRBD2 (5 bases). The CDR3 consists of 14 residues. V lost 4 bases and J lost 7, with 15 bases in between. In germline, CDR1 is SGHRS, CDR2 YFSETQ.

Of note for this clone: The same CDR3 is also encoded by other DNA sequences in this sample. This chain uses TRBV19 with TRBJ1-1, with D unclear. The CDR3 runs 12 residues. The V gene lost 1 base and the J gene lost 5 bases, with 5 bases spanning the gap. Germline-derived CDR1 and CDR2 are LNHDA and SQIVND (reference sequence). The DNA of the CDR3 is TGTGCCAGTAGTATAGGGGTAACTGAAGCTTTCTTT. This sequence encodes CASSIGVTEAFF.

The V and J genes are TRBV15 and TRBJ2-1, with 7 bases that match TRBD2. Germline CDR1 reads LNHNV; CDR2 reads YYDKDF (reference sequence). This CDR3 has 13 residues. Losses at the gene ends were 8 bases for V and 7 bases for J; bases not matched to a gene: 8. The CDR3 coding sequence is TGTGCCACCGGGACTACCGAATGGAATGAGCAGTTCTTC. This encodes CATGTTEWNEQFF.

The chain recombines TRBV19 with TRBJ2-7; 9 bases align to TRBD2. V dropped 1 base and J dropped 4; count of bases not matched to a gene: 5. The CDR3 is 15 amino acids. CDR1 is LNHDA and CDR2 is SQIVND in the germline V gene (reference sequence). As DNA, the CDR3 is TGTGCCAGTAGTATAGGTAGCGGGAGTTCATACGAGCAGTACTTC. It translates to CASSIGSGSSYEQYF.

This chain joins TRBV7-9 and TRBJ1-1, with a weak D call TRBD1 (5 bases). The CDR3 is 17 amino acids. Germline lookup yields CDR1 SEHNR and CDR2 FQNEAQ (reference sequence). Deletions cut 0 bases from V and 6 bases from J, with 20 bases between. The CDR3 loop reads CASSLASGRPVDPEAFF. The CDR3 DNA reads TGTGCCAGCAGCTTAGCTTCGGGACGGCCGGTAGACCCTGAAGCTTTCTTT.

CDR3 loop: CASSLGQITTNEKLFF. DNA of the CDR3: TGTGCCAGCAGCTTGGGGCAGATTACAACTAATGAAAAACTGTTTTTT. The genes are TRBV5-6 and TRBJ1-4; D call uncertain. V lost 0 bases to trimming and J lost 0 bases, with 9 bases between them. CDR1 and CDR2 from the germline V gene are SGHDT and YYEEEE. This CDR3 region has 16 residues.

Turning to this clone: Distinct nucleotide sequences in the sample also encode this CDR3. The J gene is TRBJ2-7, the V gene TRBV9; 9 nucleotides align to TRBD1. CDR3 size: 15 residues. With V trimmed by 2 bases and J by 1 base, 4 bases remained unmatched. Germline loops: CDR1 SGDLS, CDR2 YYNGEE. The CDR3 loop is CASSVGTGLSYEQYF. Here the CDR3 DNA reads TGTGCCAGCAGCGTTGGGACAGGGCTTTCCTACGAGCAGTACTTC.

The chain uses TRBV5-1 and TRBJ2-3; weak D call: TRBD2 (6 bases). Trimming removed 7 bases from V and 1 base from J, with 16 bases in between. Germline-derived CDR1 and CDR2 are SGHRS and YFSETQ. The CDR3 is 15 amino acids. This CDR3 reads CASDVGASGTDTQYF. The DNA of the CDR3 is TGCGCCAGCGACGTAGGGGCTAGCGGCACAGATACGCAGTATTTT.

This clone came up a few times. The rearrangement joins TRBV4-1 to TRBJ2-7; D is perhaps TRBD1 (6 bases). The CDR3 is made up of 15 amino acids. Per germline, CDR1 MGHRA and CDR2 YSYEKL. V lost 5 bases and J lost 0, with 14 bases in between. CDR3 DNA sequence: TGCGCCAGCAGCACACGGGACACTAGCTCCTACGAGCAGTACTTC. This codes for CASSTRDTSSYEQYF.

The gene calls are TRBV5-1 and TRBJ2-7, with D tentatively TRBD1 (5 bases). The CDR3 has 14 residues. Trimming stripped 3 bases from V and 2 bases from J, with 12 bases between. Germline-derived CDR1 and CDR2 are SGHRS and YFSETQ. The CDR3 DNA follows: TGCGCCAGCAGCTGGACCGTGGGGCCCTACGAGCAGTACTTC. Translated, it gives CASSWTVGPYEQYF. The full variable domain, its missing parts supplied by reference TRBV5-1 and TRBJ2-7, is KAGVTQTPRYLIKTRGQQVTLSCSPISGHRSVSWYQQTPGQGLQFLFEYFSETQRNKGNFPGRFSGRQFSNSRSEMNVSTLELGDSALYLCASSWTVGPYEQYFGPGTRLTVT.

A word on this clone: Other DNA sequences from this sample encode an identical CDR3 as well. The chain joins TRBV10-3 to TRBJ2-7, with TRBD1 matching 8 bases. The germline CDR1 and CDR2 sequences are ENHRY and SYGVKD. The ends lost 3 bases at V and 2 bases at J; junction bases unmatched: 0. The length of the CDR3 is 13 residues. CDR3 DNA: TGTGCCATCAGTGACAGGGGGCCCTACGAGCAGTACTTC. The encoded protein is CAISDRGPYEQYF.

V and J are TRBV6-7 and TRBJ2-3; no reliable D call. TRBV6-7 is an ORF, and what it does is uncertain. Trimming removed 4 bases from V and 5 bases from J, with 7 bases in between. This CDR3 has 12 residues. The CDR3 coding sequence is TGTGCCAGCAGTTTGTACTTAGATACGCAGTATTTT. Its translation is CASSLYLDTQYF.

The chain recombines TRBV5-6 with TRBJ2-2; 7 bases are a match to TRBD1. The CDR3 sequence is 15 residues long. Germline CDR1 SGHDT, CDR2 YYEEEE. J gave up 3 bases and V 2 bases, and 4 bases lay outside the gene matches. CDR3 nucleotide sequence: TGTGCCAGCAGCTTAAGGACAGGATACACCGGGGAGCTGTTTTTT. The encoded protein is CASSLRTGYTGELFF.

The chain has TRBV1 and TRBJ2-7; the table's D gene call, TRBD1, was not cross checked with the DNA. TRBV1 is an annotated pseudogene. CDR3 size: 15 residues. The chain's CDR3 is CTSSPGKVGSYEQYF. CDR3 coding DNA: TGCACCAGCAGCCCAGGAAAGGTAGGTTCCTACGAGCAGTACTTC.

The J gene is TRBJ2-1, the V gene TRBV2, with 7 bases fitting TRBD1. The CDR3 runs to 15 residues. Looked up from germline, CDR1 is SNHLY and CDR2 is FYNNEI. V trimming: 3 bases; J trimming: 5 bases; junction bases outside the gene matches: 7. CDR3 DNA: TGTGCCAGCAGTGATCCCCGACAGGGTCACAATGAGCAGTTCTTC. Protein: CASSDPRQGHNEQFF.

This clone was counted a single time. This chain connects TRBV2 to TRBJ2-7; 7 bases are shared with TRBD1. Trimming removed 6 bases from V and 4 bases from J; junction bases left unmatched: 6. Germline loops: CDR1 SNHLY, CDR2 FYNNEI. The CDR3 consists of 13 residues. This CDR3 is CASREQGQYEQYF. The CDR3 DNA follows: TGTGCCAGCAGGGAACAGGGGCAATACGAGCAGTACTTC.

This rearrangement joins TRBV14 to TRBJ2-2; no clear D. V gave up 4 bases and J gave up 2 bases, with 5 bases separating them. The CDR3 runs to 13 residues. Germline V gene data show CDR1 as SGHDN and CDR2 as FVKESK. CDR3 coding DNA: TGTGCCAGCAGCCCATTAAACACCGGGGAGCTGTTTTTT. It is translated as CASSPLNTGELFF.

V usage is TRBV27 and J usage is TRBJ1-5, with 8 bases fitting TRBD1. The CDR3 length is 13 residues. V lost 8 bases to trimming and J lost 7 bases; unmatched junction nucleotides: 7. From germline, CDR1 is MNHEY and CDR2 SMNVEV (reference sequence). CDR3 sequence: CASGQGVLQPQHF. CDR3 DNA sequence: TGTGCCAGCGGACAGGGAGTCTTACAGCCCCAGCATTTT.

The chain links TRBV11-2 to TRBJ2-2, with 9 bases matching TRBD1. Trimming took 4 bases from V and 7 from J; bases not matched to a gene: 10. The CDR3 runs to 16 residues. The germline gives CDR1 SGHAT, CDR2 FQNNGV. Written as DNA, the CDR3 is TGTGCCAGCAGCTCCGACGACAGGGGGATCGTCGGGGAGCTGTTTTTT. Residues: CASSSDDRGIVGELFF.